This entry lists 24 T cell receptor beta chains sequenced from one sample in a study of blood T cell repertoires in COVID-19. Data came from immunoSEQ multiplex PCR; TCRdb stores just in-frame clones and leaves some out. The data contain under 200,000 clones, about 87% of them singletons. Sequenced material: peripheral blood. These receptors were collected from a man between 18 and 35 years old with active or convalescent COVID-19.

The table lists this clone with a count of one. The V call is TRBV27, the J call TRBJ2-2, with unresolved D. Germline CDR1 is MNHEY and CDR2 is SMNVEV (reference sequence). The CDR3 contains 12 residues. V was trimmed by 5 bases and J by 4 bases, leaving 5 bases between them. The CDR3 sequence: CASSHSTGELFF. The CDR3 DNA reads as TGTGCCAGCAGTCACAGCACCGGGGAGCTGTTTTTT.

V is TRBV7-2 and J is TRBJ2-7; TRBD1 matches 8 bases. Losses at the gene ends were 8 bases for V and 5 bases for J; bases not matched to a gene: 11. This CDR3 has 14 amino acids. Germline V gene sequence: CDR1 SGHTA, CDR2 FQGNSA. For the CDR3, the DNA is TGTGCCAGCGGGACCGGACAGGGTGGAGACGAGCAGTACGTC. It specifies CASGTGQGGDEQYV.

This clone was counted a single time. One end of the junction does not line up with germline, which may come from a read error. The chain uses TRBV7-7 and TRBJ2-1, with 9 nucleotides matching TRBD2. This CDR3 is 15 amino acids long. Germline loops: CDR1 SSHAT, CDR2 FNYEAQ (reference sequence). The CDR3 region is CASSVLRGGVDEQFF. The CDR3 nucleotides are TGTGCTAGCAGCGTTCTGCGGGGGGGAGTGGATGAGCAGTTCTTC. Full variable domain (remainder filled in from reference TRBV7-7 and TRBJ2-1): GAGVSQSPRYKVTKRGQDVTLRCDPISSHATLYWYQQALGQGPEFLTYFNYEAQPDKSGLPSDRFSAERPEGSISTLTIQRTEQRDSAMYRCASSVLRGGVDEQFFGPGTRLTVL.

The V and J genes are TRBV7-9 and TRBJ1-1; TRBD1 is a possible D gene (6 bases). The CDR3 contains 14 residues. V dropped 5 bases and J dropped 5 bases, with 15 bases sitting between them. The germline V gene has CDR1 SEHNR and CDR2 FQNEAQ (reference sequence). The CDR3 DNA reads TGTGCCAGCAGCCCCCGTGCAGGGGAGACTGAAGCTTTCTTT. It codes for CASSPRAGETEAFF.

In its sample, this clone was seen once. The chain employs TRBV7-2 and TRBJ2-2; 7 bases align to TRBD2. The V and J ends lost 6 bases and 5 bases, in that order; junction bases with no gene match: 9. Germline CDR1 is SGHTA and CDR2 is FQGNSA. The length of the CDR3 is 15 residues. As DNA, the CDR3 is TGTGCCAGCAGGGGACGGACTAGTAGTACCGGGGAGCTGTTTTTT. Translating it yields CASRGRTSSTGELFF.

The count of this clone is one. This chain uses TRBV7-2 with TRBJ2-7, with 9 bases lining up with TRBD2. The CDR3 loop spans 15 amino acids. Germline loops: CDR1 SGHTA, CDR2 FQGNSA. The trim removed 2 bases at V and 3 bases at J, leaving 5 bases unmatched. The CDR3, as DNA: TGTGCCAGCAGCTTACAGGCTAGCGGGAACTACGAGCAGTACTTC. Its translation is CASSLQASGNYEQYF.

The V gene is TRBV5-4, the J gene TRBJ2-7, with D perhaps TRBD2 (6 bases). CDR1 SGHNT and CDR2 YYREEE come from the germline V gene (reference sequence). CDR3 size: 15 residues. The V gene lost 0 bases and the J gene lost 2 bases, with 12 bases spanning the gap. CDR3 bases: TGTGCCAGCAGCTTGGGGGGCGGGGTTACCTACGAGCAGTACTTC. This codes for CASSLGGGVTYEQYF.

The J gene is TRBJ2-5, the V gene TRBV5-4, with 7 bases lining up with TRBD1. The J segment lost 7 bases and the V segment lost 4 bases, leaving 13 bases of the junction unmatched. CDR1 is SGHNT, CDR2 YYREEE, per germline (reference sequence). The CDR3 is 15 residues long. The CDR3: CASSGRDSLLGTQYF. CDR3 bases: TGTGCCAGCAGCGGCCGGGACAGCCTTTTGGGGACCCAGTACTTC. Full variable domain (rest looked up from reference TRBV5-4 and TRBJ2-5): ETGVTQSPTHLIKTRGQQVTLRCSSQSGHNTVSWYQQALGQGPQFIFQYYREEENGRGNFPPRFSGLQFPNYSSELNVNALELDDSALYLCASSGRDSLLGTQYFGPGTRLLVL.

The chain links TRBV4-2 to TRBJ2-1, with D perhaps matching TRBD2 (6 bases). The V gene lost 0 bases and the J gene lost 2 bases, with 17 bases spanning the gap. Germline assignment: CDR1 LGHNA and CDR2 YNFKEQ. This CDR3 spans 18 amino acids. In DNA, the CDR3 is TGTGCCAGCAGCCAAGAGGACTATCCTGGGGTGGCCTACAATGAGCAGTTCTTC. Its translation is CASSQEDYPGVAYNEQFF.

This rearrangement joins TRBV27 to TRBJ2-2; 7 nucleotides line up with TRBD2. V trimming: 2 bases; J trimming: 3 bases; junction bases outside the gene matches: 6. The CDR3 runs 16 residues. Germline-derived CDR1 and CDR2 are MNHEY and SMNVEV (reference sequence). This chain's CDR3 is CASSLISGQYTGELFF. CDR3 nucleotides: TGTGCCAGCAGTTTAATTAGCGGGCAATACACCGGGGAGCTGTTTTTT.

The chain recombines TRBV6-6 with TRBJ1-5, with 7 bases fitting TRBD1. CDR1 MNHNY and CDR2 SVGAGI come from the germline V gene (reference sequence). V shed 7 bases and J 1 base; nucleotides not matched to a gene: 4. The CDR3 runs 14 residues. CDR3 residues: CASTLQGSNQPQHF. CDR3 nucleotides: TGTGCCAGCACCTTACAGGGGAGCAATCAGCCCCAGCATTTT.

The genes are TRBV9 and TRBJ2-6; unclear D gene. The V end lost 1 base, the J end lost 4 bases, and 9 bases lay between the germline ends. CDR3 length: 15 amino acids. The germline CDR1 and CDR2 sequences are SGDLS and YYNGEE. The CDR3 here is CASSVLTSGANVLTF. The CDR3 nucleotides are TGTGCCAGCAGCGTATTAACTTCCGGGGCCAACGTCCTGACTTTC.

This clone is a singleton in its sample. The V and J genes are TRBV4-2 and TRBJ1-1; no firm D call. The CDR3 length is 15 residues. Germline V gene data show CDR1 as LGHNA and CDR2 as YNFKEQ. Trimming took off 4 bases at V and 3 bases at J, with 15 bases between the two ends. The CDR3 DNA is TGTGCCAGCAGCCTCGACCCGGGAGTGGACACTGAAGCTTTCTTT. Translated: CASSLDPGVDTEAFF.

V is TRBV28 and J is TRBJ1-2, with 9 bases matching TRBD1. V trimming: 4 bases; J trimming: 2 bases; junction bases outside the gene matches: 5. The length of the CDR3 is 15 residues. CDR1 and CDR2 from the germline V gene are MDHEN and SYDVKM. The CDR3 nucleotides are TGTGCCAGCAGTTCAGGGACAGGGAAGAACTATGGCTACACCTTC. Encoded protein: CASSSGTGKNYGYTF.

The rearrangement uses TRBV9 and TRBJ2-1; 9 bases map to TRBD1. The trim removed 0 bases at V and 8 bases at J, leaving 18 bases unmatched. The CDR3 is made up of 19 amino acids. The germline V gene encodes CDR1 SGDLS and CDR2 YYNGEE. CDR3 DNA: TGTGCCAGCAGCGTAGTACTTGGGACCGGGACAGGGACCCCGCATGAGCAGTTCTTC. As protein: CASSVVLGTGTGTPHEQFF.

DNA of the CDR3: TGCGCCAGCAAAGGACAGGGCATGAACACTGAAGCTTTCTTT. Its protein is CASKGQGMNTEAFF. V usage is TRBV10-2 and J usage is TRBJ1-1; 8 bases are a match to TRBD1. Germline V gene sequence: CDR1 WSHSY, CDR2 SAAADI. Trimming at V came to 7 bases and at J to 0 bases, leaving 4 bases not matched to a gene. The CDR3 has 14 amino acids.

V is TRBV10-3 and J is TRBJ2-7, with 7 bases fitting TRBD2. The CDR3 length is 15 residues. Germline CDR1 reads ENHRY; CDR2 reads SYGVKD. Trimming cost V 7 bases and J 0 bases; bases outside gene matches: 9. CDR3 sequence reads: CAIKLELASSYEQYF. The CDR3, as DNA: TGTGCCATCAAACTGGAACTAGCGAGCTCCTACGAGCAGTACTTC.

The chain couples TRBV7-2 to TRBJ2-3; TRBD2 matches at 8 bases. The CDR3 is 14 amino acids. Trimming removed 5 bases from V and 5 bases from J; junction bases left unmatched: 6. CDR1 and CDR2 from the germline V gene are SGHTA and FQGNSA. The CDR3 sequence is CASSPSGSGDTQYF. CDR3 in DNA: TGTGCCAGCAGCCCAAGCGGGAGCGGAGATACGCAGTATTTT.

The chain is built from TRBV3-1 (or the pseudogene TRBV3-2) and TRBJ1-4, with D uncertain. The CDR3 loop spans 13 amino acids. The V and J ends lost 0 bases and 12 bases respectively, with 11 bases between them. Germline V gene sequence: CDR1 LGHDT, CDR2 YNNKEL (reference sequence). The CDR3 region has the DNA TGTGCCAGCAGCCAAGATGGACGGAGGGAACTGTTTTTT. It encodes CASSQDGRRELFF.

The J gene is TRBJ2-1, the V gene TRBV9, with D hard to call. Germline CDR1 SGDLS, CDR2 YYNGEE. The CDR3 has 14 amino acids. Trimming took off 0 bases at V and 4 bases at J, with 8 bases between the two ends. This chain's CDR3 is CASSVAAVYNEQFF. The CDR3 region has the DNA TGTGCCAGCAGCGTAGCTGCAGTTTACAATGAGCAGTTCTTC.

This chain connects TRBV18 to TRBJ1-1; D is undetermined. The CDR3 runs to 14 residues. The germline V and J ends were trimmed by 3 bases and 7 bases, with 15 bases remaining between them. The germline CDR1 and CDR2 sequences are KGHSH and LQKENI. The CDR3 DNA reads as TGTGCCAGCTCACCGAGGGCTAACTCTAATGAAGCTTTCTTT. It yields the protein CASSPRANSNEAFF.

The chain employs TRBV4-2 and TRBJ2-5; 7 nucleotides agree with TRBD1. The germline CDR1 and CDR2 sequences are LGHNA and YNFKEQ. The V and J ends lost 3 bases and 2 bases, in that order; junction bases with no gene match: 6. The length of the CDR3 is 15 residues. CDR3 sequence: CASSHPGQPQETQYF. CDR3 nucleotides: TGTGCCAGCAGCCACCCGGGACAGCCACAAGAGACCCAGTACTTC.

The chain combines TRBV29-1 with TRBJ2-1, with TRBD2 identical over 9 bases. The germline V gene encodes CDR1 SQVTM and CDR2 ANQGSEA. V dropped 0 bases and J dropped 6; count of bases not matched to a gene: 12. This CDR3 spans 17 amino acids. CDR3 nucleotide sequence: TGCAGCGTTGAAGATTTAGGCAGCGGGGGGCCTTTCAATGAGCAGTTCTTC. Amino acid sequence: CSVEDLGSGGPFNEQFF.

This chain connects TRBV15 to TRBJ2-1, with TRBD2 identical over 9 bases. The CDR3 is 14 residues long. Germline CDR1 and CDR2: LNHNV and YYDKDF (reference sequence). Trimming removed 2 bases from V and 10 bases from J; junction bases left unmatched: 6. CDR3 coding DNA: TGTGCCACCAGCAGACTCGGGACTAGCCGGGAGCAGTTCTTC. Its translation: CATSRLGTSREQFF. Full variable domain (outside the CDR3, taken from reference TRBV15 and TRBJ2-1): DAMVIQNPRYQVTQFGKPVTLSCSQTLNHNVMYWYQQKSSQAPKLLFHYYDKDFNNEADTPDNFQSRRPNTSFCFLDIRSPGLGDTAMYLCATSRLGTSREQFFGPGTRLTVL.